This TCR beta chain stems from a study of shared T cell receptors in the human thymus. Germline CDR1 reads LGHNA; CDR2 reads YSLEER. This CDR3 has 21 amino acids. Losses at the gene ends were 0 bases for V and 5 bases for J; bases not matched to a gene: 23. The repertoire was sequenced with immunoSEQ multiplex PCR; TCRdb's copy has only in-frame clones and lacks some. This table holds about 660,000 clones, more than 75% found once. This same sample was also taken into another study, of human thymus T cells. Per that study: Thymus was obtained from resections taken during corrective heart surgery. Thymic and blood repertoires appeared to display a bias in their usage of V and J genes.

The sequenced sample consisted of thymocytes. This chain joins TRBV4-3 and TRBJ2-3; 7 nucleotides match TRBD1. The clonotype originates from a boy younger than two with a congenital heart defect. The CDR3 is CASSQEPKDRAGAHLGDTQYF. The CDR3 nucleotides are TGCGCCAGCAGCCAAGAGCCAAAAGACAGGGCTGGGGCCCACCTTGGAGATACGCAGTATTTT.